A selection of T cell receptor beta chains follows, all from one sample in a study of spatial heterogeneity in lung cancer. From the 5' RACE reads, TCRdb called clonotypes with MiXCR, one entry per CDR3 protein. The data show approximately 11,000 distinct CDR3 sequences, just over 5% seen once. Sequences were derived from lung tumor tissue, sampled at surgery. These receptors originate from a male donor with early-stage non-small cell lung cancer. The CDR3 runs from the conserved cysteine through the conserved F or W. D genes are given only for firm matches.

>-|TRBV9|TRBJ2-5
CASSVASDLGETQYF
>-|TRBV28|TRBJ2-7
CASSSSLPSYEQYF
>-|TRBV2|TRBJ1-6
CASSTSSSYNSPLHF
>-|TRBV29-1|TRBJ1-2
CSVVSGGDYGYTF
>-|TRBV6-2/TRBV6-3|TRBJ1-2
CASSYSPELSYGYTF
>TRBD2|TRBV5-1|TRBJ2-1
CASSPPSLAEKNEQFF
>TRBD1|TRBV5-5|TRBJ1-2
CASSLDRDGYTF
>-|TRBV3-1|TRBJ2-1
CASSTGIGSYNEQFF
>-|TRBV28|TRBJ2-7
CASSHRYEQYF
>-|TRBV2|TRBJ1-6
CASSADSYNSPLHF
>-|TRBV5-1|TRBJ1-5
CASSLGSNQPQHF
>TRBD1|TRBV10-3|TRBJ1-1
CAIRGTGDTEAFF
>TRBD1|TRBV29-1|TRBJ2-1
CSVGRSWGTVYNEQFF
>-|TRBV20-1|TRBJ1-6
CSARDRKLISYNSPLHF
>TRBD1|TRBV28|TRBJ2-2
CASSSGTAYGELFF
>TRBD1|TRBV4-2|TRBJ2-7
CASSQSGTASYEQYF
>-|TRBV12-3/TRBV12-4|TRBJ1-3
CASSFGTLGNTIYF
>-|TRBV3-1|TRBJ1-1
CASSPGDRLNTEAFF
>-|TRBV9|TRBJ2-2
CASSVATRGTGTGELFF
>-|TRBV7-2|TRBJ1-5
CASSLGQNQPQHF
>TRBD2|TRBV9|TRBJ2-7
CASSVAQTSLPYEQYF
>TRBD1|TRBV7-8|TRBJ2-1
CASSSPGQGYMNEQFF
>-|TRBV20-1|TRBJ1-3
CSARGHPGNTIYF
>TRBD1|TRBV27|TRBJ2-1
CASSPGQGSYNEQFF
>TRBD1|TRBV12-3/TRBV12-4|TRBJ1-5
CASSRQGAYQPQHF
>TRBD1|TRBV6-2/TRBV6-3|TRBJ1-5
CASSYSGQGGNQPQHF
>TRBD2|TRBV3-1|TRBJ2-2
CASSHRLAGVVGELFF
>TRBD1|TRBV12-3/TRBV12-4|TRBJ1-1
CASSLTGADTEAFF
>TRBD2|TRBV6-1|TRBJ2-2
CASRSSSGSPGELFF
>-|TRBV4-1|TRBJ2-1
CASSQRTGLRDEQFF
>-|TRBV4-2|TRBJ1-3
CASSQDWAYAGNTIYF
>TRBD2|TRBV27|TRBJ2-5
CASSSRLAGGPNWETQYF
>TRBD1|TRBV6-1|TRBJ2-5
CASSEITGGVETQYF
>-|TRBV20-1|TRBJ2-6
CSAGADNVLTF
>TRBD1|TRBV10-3|TRBJ1-1
CAISPGQGVGAEAFF
>TRBD1|TRBV6-6|TRBJ1-2
CASRIEGARAYGYTF
>-|TRBV11-2|TRBJ2-1
CASSLGGEQFF
>-|TRBV4-1|TRBJ2-7
CASSQAPRRDYEQYF
>-|TRBV4-2|TRBJ2-1
CASSQDSAFPNEQFF
>-|TRBV20-1|TRBJ2-7
CSARGARAYSYEQYF
>-|TRBV20-1|TRBJ1-5
CSARYSNQPQHF
>-|TRBV18|TRBJ2-7
CASSSPDGSYEQYF